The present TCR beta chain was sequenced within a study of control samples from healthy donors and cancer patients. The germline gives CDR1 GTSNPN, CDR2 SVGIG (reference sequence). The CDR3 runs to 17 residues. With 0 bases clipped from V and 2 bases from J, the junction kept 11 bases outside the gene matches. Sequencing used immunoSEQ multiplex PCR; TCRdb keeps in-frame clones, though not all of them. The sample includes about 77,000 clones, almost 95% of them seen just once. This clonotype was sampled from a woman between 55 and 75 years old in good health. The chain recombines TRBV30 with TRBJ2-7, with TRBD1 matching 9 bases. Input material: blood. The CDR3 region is CAWSVAGQGFGTYEQYF. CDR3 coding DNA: TGTGCCTGGAGTGTAGCGGGACAGGGCTTTGGGACCTACGAGCAGTACTTC.